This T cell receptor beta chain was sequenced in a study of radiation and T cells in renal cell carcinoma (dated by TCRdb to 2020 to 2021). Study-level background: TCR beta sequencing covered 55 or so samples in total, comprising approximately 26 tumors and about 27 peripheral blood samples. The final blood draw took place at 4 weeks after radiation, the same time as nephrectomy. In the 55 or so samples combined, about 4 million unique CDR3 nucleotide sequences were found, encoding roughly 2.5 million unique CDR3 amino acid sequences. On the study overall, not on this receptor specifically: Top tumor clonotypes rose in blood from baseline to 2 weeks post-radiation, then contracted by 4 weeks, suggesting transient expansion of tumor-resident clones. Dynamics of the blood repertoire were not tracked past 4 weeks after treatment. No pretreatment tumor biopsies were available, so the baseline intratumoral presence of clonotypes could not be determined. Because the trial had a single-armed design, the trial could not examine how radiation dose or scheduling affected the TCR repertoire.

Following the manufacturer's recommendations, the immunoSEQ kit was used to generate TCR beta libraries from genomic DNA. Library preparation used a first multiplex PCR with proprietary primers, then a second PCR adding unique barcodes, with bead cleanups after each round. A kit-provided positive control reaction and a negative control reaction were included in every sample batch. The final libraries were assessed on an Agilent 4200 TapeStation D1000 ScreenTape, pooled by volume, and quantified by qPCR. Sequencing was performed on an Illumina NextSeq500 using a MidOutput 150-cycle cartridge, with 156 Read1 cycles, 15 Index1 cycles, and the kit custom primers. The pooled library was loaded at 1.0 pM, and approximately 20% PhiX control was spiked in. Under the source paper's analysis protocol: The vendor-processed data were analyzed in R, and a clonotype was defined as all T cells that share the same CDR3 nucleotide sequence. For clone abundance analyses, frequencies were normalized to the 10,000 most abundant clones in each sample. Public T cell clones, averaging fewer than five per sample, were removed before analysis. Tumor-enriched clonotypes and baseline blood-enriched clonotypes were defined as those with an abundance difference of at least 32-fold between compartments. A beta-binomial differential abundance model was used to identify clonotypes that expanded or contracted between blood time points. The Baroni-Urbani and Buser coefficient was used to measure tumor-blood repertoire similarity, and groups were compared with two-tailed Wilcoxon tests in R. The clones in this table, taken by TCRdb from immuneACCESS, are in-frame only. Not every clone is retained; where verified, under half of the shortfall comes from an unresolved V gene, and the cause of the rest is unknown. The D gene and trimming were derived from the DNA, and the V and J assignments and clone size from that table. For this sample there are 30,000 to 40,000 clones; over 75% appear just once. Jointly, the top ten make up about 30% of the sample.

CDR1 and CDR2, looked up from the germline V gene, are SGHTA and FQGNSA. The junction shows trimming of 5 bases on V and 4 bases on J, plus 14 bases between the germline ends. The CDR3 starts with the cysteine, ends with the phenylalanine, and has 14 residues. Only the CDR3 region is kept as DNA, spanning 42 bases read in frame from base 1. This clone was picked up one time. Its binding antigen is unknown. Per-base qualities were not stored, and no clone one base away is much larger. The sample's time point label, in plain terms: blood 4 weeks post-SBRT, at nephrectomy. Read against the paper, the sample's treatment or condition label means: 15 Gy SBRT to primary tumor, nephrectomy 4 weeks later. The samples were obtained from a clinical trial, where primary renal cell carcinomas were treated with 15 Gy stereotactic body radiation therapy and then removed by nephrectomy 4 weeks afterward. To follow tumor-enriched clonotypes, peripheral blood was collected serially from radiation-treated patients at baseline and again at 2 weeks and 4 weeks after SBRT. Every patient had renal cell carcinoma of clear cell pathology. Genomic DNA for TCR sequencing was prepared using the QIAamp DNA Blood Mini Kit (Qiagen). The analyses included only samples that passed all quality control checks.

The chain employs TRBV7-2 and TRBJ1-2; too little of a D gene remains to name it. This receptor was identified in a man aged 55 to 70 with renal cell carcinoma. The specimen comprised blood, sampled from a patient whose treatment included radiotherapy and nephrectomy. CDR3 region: CASSPPFVVYGYTF. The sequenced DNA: TGTGCCAGCAGCCCGCCCTTTGTGGTCTATGGCTACACCTTC.